The present TCR beta chain was sequenced within a study of technical replicates of blood from several donors (dated by TCRdb to about 2017). Libraries were constructed by the immunoSEQ multiplex PCR assay. Drawn from immuneACCESS, this table holds only the in-frame rearrangements with V and J called that TCRdb kept. Clones are partly lost; checked studies trace under half to an unresolved V gene and leave the rest unexplained. For this sample the table gives 79,000 or so clones, of which around 92% were detected only once. About 0.37% of the sample lies in the top ten. Looking up the germline V gene (reference sequence) yields CDR1 LNHDA and CDR2 SQIVND. The CDR3, cysteine through phenylalanine, is 15 amino acids long. Only the CDR3 region is kept as DNA, spanning 45 bases read in frame from base 1. After removal of 5 bases from V and 4 bases from J, the junction retains 5 bases not matched to a gene.

Regarding this clone: There is no known antigen for this receptor. Base quality data are lacking; no much larger clone is found one base away.

Rearrangement joined TRBV19 to TRBJ1-1, with 12 bases aligning to TRBD1. What was sequenced was T cells isolated from PBMCs. The TCR was taken from a human donor in good health. The CDR3 corresponds to CASSGGTGGITEAFF. Read as DNA, the sequence is TGTGCCAGTAGTGGGGGGACAGGGGGCATCACTGAAGCTTTCTTT.